The entry that follows covers one T cell receptor beta chain sequence. What it binds is unknown. This sample is part of a study of cytomegalovirus exposure and HLA in healthy donors. Findings of the study overall: According to a later analysis, TCR clusters from the first cohort tended to co-occur in the 120 or so validation repertoires. Rare TCR sequences dominated, though some public TCRs recurred in many donors.

The data were produced by immunoSEQ multiplex PCR, yet TCRdb's version contains in-frame clones alone and is incomplete. The sample carries some 200,000 clones, under 95% recorded once. Sequenced input: PBMCs. This TCR derives from a young woman in good health and CMV-seronegative.

CDR3 loop: CASSLGRGPEKLFF. The CDR3 DNA follows: TGTGCCAGCAGCTTAGGCAGGGGACCCGAAAAACTGTTTTTT. This chain links TRBV7-9 with TRBJ1-4, with a possible D match to TRBD1 (6 bases). Between the trimmed V and J ends, which lost 1 base and 8 bases, there was a span of 11 bases. This CDR3 comprises 14 residues. Per the germline V gene, CDR1 is SEHNR and CDR2 is FQNEAQ (reference sequence). The full variable domain, in which reference TRBV7-9 and TRBJ1-4 provide the parts outside the CDR3, is DTGVSQNPRHKITKRGQNVTFRCDPISEHNRLYWYRQTLGQGPEFLTYFQNEAQLEKSRLLSDRFSAERPKGSFSTLEIQRTEQGDSAMYLCASSLGRGPEKLFFGSGTQLSVL.